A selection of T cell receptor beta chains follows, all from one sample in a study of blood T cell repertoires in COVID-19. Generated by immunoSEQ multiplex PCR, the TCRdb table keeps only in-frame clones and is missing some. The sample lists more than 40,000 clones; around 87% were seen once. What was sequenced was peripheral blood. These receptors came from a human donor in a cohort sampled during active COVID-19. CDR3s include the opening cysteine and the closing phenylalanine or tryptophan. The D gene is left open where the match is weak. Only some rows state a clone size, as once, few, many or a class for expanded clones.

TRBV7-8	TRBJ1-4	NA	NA	CASSLAWGWEKLFF	TGTGCCAGCAGCTTAGCTTGGGGCTGGGAAAAACTGTTTTTT
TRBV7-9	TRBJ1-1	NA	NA	CASSSGHRNTEAFF	TGTGCCAGCAGCTCGGGACATCGAAACACTGAAGCTTTCTTT
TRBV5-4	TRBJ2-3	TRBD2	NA	CASSYRTSGTDTQYF	TGTGCCAGCAGCTACAGGACTAGCGGCACAGATACGCAGTATTTT
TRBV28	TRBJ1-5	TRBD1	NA	CASSFRDRLLSNQPQHF	TGTGCCAGCAGTTTCCGGGACAGACTTCTTAGCAATCAGCCCCAGCATTTT
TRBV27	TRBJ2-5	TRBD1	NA	CASSIGTGAQYF	TGTGCCAGCAGTATCGGGACAGGGGCCCAGTACTTC
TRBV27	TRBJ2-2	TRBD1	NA	CASSLRAGGDTGELFF	TGTGCCAGCAGTTTACGGGCAGGGGGTGACACCGGGGAGCTGTTTTTT
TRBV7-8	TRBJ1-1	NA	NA	CASSSRAGEGEAFF	TGTGCCAGCAGCTCGCGGGCAGGGGAGGGTGAAGCTTTCTTT
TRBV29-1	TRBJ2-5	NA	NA	CSVEAGDETQYF	TGCAGCGTTGAGGCAGGGGACGAGACCCAGTACTTC
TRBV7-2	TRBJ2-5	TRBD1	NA	CASSLVRGRETQYF	TGTGCCAGCAGCTTAGTTAGGGGGCGAGAGACCCAGTACTTC
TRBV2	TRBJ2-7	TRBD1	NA	CASRGTGQFSYEQYF	TGTGCCAGCAGGGGCACGGGACAGTTTTCCTACGAGCAGTACTTC
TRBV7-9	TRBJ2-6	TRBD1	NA	CASSVPTGTGRGANVLTF	TGTGCCAGCAGCGTACCCACCGGGACAGGGCGAGGGGCCAACGTCCTGACTTTC
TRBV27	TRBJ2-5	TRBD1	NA	CASSGDRGWERETQYF	TGTGCCAGTAGTGGGGACAGGGGATGGGAACGGGAGACCCAGTACTTC
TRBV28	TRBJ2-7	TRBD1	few	CASSLRDSYYEQYF	TGTGCCAGCAGTTTAAGGGACAGTTACTACGAGCAGTACTTC
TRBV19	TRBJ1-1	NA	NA	CASSPTTGILTEAFF	TGTGCCAGTAGCCCGACCACAGGGATCCTGACTGAAGCTTTCTTT
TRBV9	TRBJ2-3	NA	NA	CASSADYEGQYF	TGTGCCAGCAGCGCGGACTACGAGGGGCAGTATTTT
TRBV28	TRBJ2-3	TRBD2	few	CASSFLREGRYTDTQYF	TGTGCCAGCAGTTTTTTACGGGAGGGCCGTTACACAGATACGCAGTATTTT
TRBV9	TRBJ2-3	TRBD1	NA	CASSVTGADTQYF	TGTGCCAGCAGCGTAACAGGGGCTGATACGCAGTATTTT
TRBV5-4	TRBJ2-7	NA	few	CASTGDGTYEQYF	TGTGCCAGCACCGGCGACGGGACCTACGAGCAGTACTTC
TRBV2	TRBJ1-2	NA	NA	CASSEQAGYYGYTF	TGTGCCAGCAGTGAACAGGCAGGCTACTATGGCTACACCTTC
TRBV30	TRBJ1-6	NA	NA	CASNQGSGVLHF	TGTGCCTCTAACCAGGGTTCAGGGGTCCTCCACTTT
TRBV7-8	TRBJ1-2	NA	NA	CASSFIDLNYGYTF	TGTGCCAGCAGCTTTATAGATTTGAACTATGGCTACACCTTC
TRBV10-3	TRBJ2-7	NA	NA	CAISEFGQGGAEQYF	TGTGCCATCAGTGAGTTTGGGCAGGGTGGAGCCGAGCAGTACTTC
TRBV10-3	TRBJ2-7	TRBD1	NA	CAISDRGTGGYEQYF	TGTGCCATCAGTGACAGGGGGACAGGGGGCTACGAGCAGTACTTC
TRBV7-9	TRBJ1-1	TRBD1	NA	CASSLASTGAEAFF	TGTGCCAGCAGCTTAGCTTCGACAGGGGCTGAAGCTTTCTTT
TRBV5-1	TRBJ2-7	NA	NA	CASSLGQGGGEQYF	TGCGCCAGCAGCTTGGGGCAGGGGGGAGGCGAGCAGTACTTC
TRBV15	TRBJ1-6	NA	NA	CATSSADRINSPLHF	TGTGCCACCAGCAGCGCCGACAGGATCAATTCACCCCTCCACTTT
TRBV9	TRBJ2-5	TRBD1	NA	CASRDIGQDLEETQYF	TGTGCCAGCAGAGATATCGGACAGGACCTCGAAGAGACCCAGTACTTC
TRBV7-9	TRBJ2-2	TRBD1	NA	CASSLRQGPITGELFF	TGTGCCAGCAGCTTAAGACAGGGCCCTATTACCGGGGAGCTGTTTTTT
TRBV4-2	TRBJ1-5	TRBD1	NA	CASSPDRDPNQPQHF	TGTGCCAGCAGCCCTGACAGGGATCCCAATCAGCCCCAGCATTTT
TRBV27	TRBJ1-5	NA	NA	CASSPSRDQPQHF	TGTGCCAGCAGTCCAAGTAGAGATCAGCCCCAGCATTTT
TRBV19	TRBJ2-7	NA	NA	CASSIGGSEIYEQYF	TGTGCCAGTAGTATAGGAGGTAGCGAGATCTACGAGCAGTACTTC
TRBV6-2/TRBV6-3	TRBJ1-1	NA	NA	CASSYEHGREGSNTEAFF	TGTGCCAGCAGTTACGAGCACGGAAGAGAGGGTAGTAACACTGAAGCTTTCTTT
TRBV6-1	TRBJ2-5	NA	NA	CASSEGWTKETQYF	TGTGCCAGCAGTGAAGGGTGGACTAAAGAGACCCAGTACTTC
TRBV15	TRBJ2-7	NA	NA	CATSRDRQRSSYEQYF	TGTGCCACCAGCAGAGATCGCCAGCGGAGCTCCTACGAGCAGTACTTC
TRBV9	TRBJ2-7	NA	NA	CASSASDSGEQYF	TGTGCCAGCAGCGCCTCGGACAGTGGAGAGCAGTACTTC
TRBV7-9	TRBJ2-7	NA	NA	CASSLTAGQTYEQYF	TGTGCCAGCAGCTTAACTGCGGGCCAAACCTACGAGCAGTACTTC
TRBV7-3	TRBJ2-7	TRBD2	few	CASSRTGTSASYEQYF	TGTGCCAGCAGTCGAACCGGGACTAGCGCCTCCTACGAGCAGTACTTC
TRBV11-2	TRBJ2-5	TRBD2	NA	CASSEAGEETQYF	TGTGCCAGCAGCGAAGCGGGGGAAGAGACCCAGTACTTC
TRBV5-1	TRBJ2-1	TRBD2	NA	CASSSGTSGLSSYNEQFF	TGCGCCAGCAGCTCCGGGACTAGCGGCCTTAGCTCCTACAATGAGCAGTTCTTC
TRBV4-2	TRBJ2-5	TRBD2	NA	CASSQEGGLAGEETQYF	TGTGCCAGCAGCCAAGAGGGGGGACTAGCGGGAGAGGAGACCCAGTACTTC